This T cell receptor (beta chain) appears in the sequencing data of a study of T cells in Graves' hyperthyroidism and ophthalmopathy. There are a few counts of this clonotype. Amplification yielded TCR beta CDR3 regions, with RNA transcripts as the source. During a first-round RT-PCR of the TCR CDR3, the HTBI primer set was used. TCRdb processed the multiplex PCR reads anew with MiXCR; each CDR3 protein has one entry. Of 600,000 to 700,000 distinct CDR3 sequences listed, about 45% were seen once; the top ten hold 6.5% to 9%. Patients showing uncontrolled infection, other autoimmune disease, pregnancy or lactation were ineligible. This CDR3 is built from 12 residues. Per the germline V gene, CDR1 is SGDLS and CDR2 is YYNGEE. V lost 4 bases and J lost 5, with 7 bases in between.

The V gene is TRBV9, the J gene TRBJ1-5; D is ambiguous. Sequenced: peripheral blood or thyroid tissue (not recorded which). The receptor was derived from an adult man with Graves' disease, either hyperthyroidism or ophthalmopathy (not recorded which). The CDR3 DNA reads TGTGCCAGCAGCCTAAAAGATCAGCCCCAGCATTTT. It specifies CASSLKDQPQHF.